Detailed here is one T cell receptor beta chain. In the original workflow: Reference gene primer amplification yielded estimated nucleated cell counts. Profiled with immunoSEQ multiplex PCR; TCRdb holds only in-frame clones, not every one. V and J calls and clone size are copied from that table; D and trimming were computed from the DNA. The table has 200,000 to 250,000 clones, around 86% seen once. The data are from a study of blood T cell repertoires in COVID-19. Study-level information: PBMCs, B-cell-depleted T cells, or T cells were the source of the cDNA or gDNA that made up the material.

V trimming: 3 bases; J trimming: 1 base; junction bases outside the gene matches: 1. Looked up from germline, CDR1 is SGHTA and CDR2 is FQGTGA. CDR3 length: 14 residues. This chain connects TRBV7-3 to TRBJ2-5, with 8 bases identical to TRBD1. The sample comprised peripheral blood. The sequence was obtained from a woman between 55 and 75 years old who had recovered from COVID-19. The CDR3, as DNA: TGTGCCAGCAGCTTCGGGACAGGCCAAGAGACCCAGTACTTC. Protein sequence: CASSFGTGQETQYF.